What follows is one T cell receptor beta chain and its context. The data were obtained in a study of CD8 T cells in Susac syndrome. The authors reverse transcribed roughly 0.5 to 1 ug RNA with random hexamers. The immunoSEQ assay covered 54 Vbeta and 13 Jbeta segments for CDR3. TCRdb reprocessed the immunoSEQ multiplex PCR reads via MiXCR and lists one record per CDR3 protein. This sample has 400,000 or so distinct CDR3 sequences, with 85% to 90% found just once. Trimming took 2 bases from V and 8 from J, leaving 4 bases between them. CDR1 MNHEY and CDR2 SMNVEV come from the germline V gene (reference sequence). This CDR3 has 11 residues. TCR beta sequencing was performed on blood CD8+ and CD4+ T cells.

The sequencing sample was made of CD8+ T cells from PBMCs. The J gene is TRBJ2-1, the V gene TRBV27, with D uncertain. The clonotype was recovered from a human donor with multiple sclerosis. As DNA, the CDR3 is TGTGCCAGCAGTTTAGCCCATGAGCAGTTCTTC. Its translation is CASSLAHEQFF.